This T cell receptor beta chain emerged from a study of early T cells in non-severe SARS-CoV-2 infection. Trimming left V 5 bases short and J 8 bases short, with 12 bases between. The CDR3 has 12 residues. Germline assignment: CDR1 DFQATT and CDR2 SNEGSKA (reference sequence). This clonotype was seen ten or more times. One entry per CDR3 protein results from TCRdb running MiXCR on the 5' RACE reads. The profile shows about 69,000 distinct CDR3 sequences, over 3.5% of them singletons. This clonotype was obtained from an adult who was a healthcare worker with PCR-confirmed SARS-CoV-2 infection or an uninfected control (not recorded which). The donor label of this sample is uncertain. The V call is TRBV20-1, the J call TRBJ1-4, with D perhaps matching TRBD1 (5 bases). Material: whole blood, obtained at baseline. The CDR3 DNA reads TGCAGTGCTCCCCGGGGGGGGGAAAAACTGTTTTTT. This encodes CSAPRGGEKLFF.